The clone carrying this T cell receptor (beta chain) was seen ten or more times. The CDR3 runs 14 residues. V shed 2 bases, J shed 2 bases, and the junction held 3 bases outside the gene matches. Germline loops: CDR1 SGHRS, CDR2 YFSETQ. It was on clinical symptoms, serum thyroxine, TRAb, thyroid ultrasound and orbital computed tomography that diagnosis relied. Amplified TCR beta CDR3 regions were obtained using RNA transcripts as template. First-round RT-PCR relied on HTBI primers, and a second-round multiplex PCR came next. TCRdb called the multiplex PCR reads again in MiXCR, with one record for every CDR3 protein. The table lists roughly 500,000 distinct CDR3 sequences, 13% to 15% of them singletons. The data were obtained in a study of Graves' ophthalmopathy and Graves' hyperthyroidism.

The source material was blood. The rearrangement uses TRBV5-1 and TRBJ2-7; 8 bases align to TRBD2. This clonotype was sampled from a woman between 25 and 40 years old with Graves' ophthalmopathy. The CDR3 reads CASSLPGGTYEQYF. In DNA, the CDR3 is TGCGCCAGCAGCTTACCGGGGGGGACCTACGAGCAGTACTTC.